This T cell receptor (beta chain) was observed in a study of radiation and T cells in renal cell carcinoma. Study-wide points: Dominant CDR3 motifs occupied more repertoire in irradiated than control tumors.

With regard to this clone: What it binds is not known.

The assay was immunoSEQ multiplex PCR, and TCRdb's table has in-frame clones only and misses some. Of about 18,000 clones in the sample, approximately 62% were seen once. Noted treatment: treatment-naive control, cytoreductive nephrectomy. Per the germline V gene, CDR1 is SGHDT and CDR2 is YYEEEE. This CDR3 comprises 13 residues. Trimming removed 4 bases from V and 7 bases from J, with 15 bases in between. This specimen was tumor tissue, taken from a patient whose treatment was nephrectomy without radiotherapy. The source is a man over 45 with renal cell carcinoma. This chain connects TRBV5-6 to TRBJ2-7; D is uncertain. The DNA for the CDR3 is TGTGCCAGCAGCCCCACGGGCATGGTAGAGCAGTACTTC. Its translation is CASSPTGMVEQYF.